The 4 T cell receptor beta chains below were found in one sample sequenced in a study of shared T cell receptors in the human thymus (dated by TCRdb to about 2021). The receptor library was made with the immunoSEQ multiplex PCR assay. TCRdb obtained this table from immuneACCESS and retained in-frame rearrangements with V and J assigned. These tables miss some clones; where compared with another copy, unresolved V genes account for less than half of the shortfall, and the remainder is unexplained. In this sample the table shows 700,000 to 750,000 clones, approximately 83% of which occur a single time. The ten largest clones represent about 0.0098% of the sample. Separately, the same data were catalogued under a study of human thymus T cells.

What was sequenced was thymocytes. The receptors stem from a girl less than two years old with a congenital heart defect. Donor details come from another sample of the same person, matched by shared clones.

This chain's CDR3 is CASSPSAVSSYNSPLHF. For the CDR3, the DNA is TGTGCCAGCAGTCCCTCGGCGGTTAGCTCCTATAATTCACCCCTCCACTTT. This rearrangement joins TRBV27 to TRBJ1-6; D uncertain. Germline V gives CDR1 MNHEY, CDR2 SMNVEV (reference sequence). The CDR3 spans 17 residues. Trimming left V 5 bases short and J 0 bases short, with 14 bases between.

The J gene is TRBJ2-7, the V gene TRBV4-1; D possibly corresponds to TRBD2 (7 bases). The CDR3 runs to 22 residues. Germline V gene data show CDR1 as MGHRA and CDR2 as YSYEKL. The V gene lost 5 bases and the J gene lost 3 bases, with 38 bases spanning the gap. Written as DNA, the CDR3 is TGCGCCAGCAGCAAATTTGGCTCGGGGGGCGCGCCCCTCCACTACTACTACTACGAGCAGTACTTC. This codes for CASSKFGSGGAPLHYYYYEQYF.

The V gene is TRBV19, the J gene TRBJ2-1, with 9 bases fitting TRBD2. V lost 6 bases and J lost 0; bases outside the gene matches: 3. This CDR3 region has 15 residues. CDR1 and CDR2 from the germline V gene are LNHDA and SQIVND (reference sequence). CDR3 sequence: CASSSGGSSYNEQFF. In nucleotides, the CDR3 is TGTGCCAGTAGCAGCGGGGGGAGCTCCTACAATGAGCAGTTCTTC.

This clone has more than one count but fewer than ten. The rearrangement links TRBV5-4 to TRBJ1-1; 10 bases align to TRBD1. Germline lookup yields CDR1 SGHNT and CDR2 YYREEE (reference sequence). The CDR3 totals 18 residues. Unmatched junction bases numbered 9, after V lost 0 bases and J lost 1 base. The CDR3 is CASSLGLDRGQRNTEAFF. CDR3 DNA sequence: TGTGCCAGCAGCTTGGGCCTCGACAGGGGGCAGAGGAACACTGAAGCTTTCTTT.